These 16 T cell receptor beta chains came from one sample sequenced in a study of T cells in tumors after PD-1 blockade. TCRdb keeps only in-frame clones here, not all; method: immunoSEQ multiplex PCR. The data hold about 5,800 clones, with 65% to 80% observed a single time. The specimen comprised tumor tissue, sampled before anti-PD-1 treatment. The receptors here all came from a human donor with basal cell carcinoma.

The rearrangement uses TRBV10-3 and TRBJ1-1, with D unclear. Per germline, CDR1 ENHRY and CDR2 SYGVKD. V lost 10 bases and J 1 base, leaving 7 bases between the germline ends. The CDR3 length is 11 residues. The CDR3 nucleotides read TGTGCCAGAAGCAGGAACACTGAAGCTTTCTTT. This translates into CARSRNTEAFF.

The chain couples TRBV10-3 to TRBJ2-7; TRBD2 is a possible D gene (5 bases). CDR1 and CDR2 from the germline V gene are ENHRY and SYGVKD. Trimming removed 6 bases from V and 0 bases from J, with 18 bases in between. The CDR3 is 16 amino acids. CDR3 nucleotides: TGTGCCATCAGGAGGACTGGGCAAAGTGACTCCTACGAGCAGTACTTC. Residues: CAIRRTGQSDSYEQYF.

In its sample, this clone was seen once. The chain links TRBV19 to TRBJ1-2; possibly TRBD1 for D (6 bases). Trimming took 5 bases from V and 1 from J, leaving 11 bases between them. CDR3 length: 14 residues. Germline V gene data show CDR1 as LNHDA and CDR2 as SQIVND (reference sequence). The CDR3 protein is CASSRGRVNYGYTF. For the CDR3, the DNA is TGTGCCAGTAGTCGGGGGCGGGTTAACTATGGCTACACCTTC.

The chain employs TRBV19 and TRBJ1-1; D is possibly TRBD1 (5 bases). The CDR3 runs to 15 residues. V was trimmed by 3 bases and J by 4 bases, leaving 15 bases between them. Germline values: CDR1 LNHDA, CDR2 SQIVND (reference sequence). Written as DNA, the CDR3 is TGTGCCAGTAGTATCTATGGACGGGGGGGCACTGAAGCTTTCTTT. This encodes CASSIYGRGGTEAFF.

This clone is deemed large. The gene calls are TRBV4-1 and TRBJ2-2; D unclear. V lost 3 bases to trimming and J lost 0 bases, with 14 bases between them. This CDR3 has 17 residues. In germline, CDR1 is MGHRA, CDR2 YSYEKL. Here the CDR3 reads CASSHLEPRPNTGELFF. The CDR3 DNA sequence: TGCGCCAGCAGCCATTTAGAGCCTAGGCCGAACACCGGGGAGCTGTTTTTT.

Here the CDR3 reads CASSFTDGGNTIYF. In nucleotides, the CDR3 is TGTGCCAGCAGCTTTACGGACGGTGGAAACACCATATATTTT. This chain joins TRBV7-6 and TRBJ1-3; no reliable D call. Germline CDR1 is SGHVS and CDR2 is FNYEAQ. The CDR3 spans 14 residues. Trimming left V 3 bases short and J 3 bases short, with 9 bases between.

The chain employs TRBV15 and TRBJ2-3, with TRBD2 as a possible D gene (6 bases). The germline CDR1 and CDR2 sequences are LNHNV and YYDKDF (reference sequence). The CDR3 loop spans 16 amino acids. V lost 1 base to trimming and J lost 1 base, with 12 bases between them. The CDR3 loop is CATSRGTRGGTDTQYF. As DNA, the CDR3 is TGTGCCACCAGCAGAGGGACTCGCGGGGGCACAGATACGCAGTATTTT.

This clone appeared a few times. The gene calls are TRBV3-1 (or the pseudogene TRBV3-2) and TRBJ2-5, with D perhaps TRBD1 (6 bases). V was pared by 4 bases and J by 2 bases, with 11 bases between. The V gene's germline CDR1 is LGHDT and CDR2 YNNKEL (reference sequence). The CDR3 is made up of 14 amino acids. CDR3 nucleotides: TGTGCCAGCAGCCCATACAGGGATCAAGAGACCCAGTACTTC. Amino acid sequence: CASSPYRDQETQYF.

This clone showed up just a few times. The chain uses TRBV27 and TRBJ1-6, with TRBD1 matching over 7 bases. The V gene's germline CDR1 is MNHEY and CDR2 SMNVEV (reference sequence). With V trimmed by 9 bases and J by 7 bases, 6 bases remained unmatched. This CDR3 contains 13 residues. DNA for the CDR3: TGTGCCAGTAAACAGGGGACGAATTCACCCCTCCACTTT. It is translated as CASKQGTNSPLHF.

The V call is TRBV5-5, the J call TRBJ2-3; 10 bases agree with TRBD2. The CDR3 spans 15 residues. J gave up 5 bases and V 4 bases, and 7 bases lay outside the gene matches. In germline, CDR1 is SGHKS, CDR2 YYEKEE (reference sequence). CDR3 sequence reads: CASSVLAGAIDTQYF. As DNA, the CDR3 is TGTGCCAGCAGCGTCCTAGCGGGGGCGATAGATACGCAGTATTTT.

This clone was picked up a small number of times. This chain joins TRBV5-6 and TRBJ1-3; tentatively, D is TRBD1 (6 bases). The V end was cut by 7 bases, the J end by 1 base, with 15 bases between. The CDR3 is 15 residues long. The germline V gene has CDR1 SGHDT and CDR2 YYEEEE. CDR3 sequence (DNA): TGTGCCAGCGAGGAGCGGGGGGCTTCTGGAAACACCATATATTTT. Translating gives CASEERGASGNTIYF. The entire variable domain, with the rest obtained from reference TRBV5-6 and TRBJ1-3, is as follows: DAGVTQSPTHLIKTRGQQVTLRCSPKSGHDTVSWYQQALGQGPQFIFQYYEEEERQRGNFPDRFSGHQFPNYSSELNVNALLLGDSALYLCASEERGASGNTIYFGEGSWLTVV.

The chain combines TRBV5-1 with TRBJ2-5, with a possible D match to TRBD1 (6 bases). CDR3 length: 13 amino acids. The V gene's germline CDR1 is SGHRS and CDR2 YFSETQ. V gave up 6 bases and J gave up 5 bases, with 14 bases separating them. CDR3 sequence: CASTVRGWETQYF. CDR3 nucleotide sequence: TGCGCCAGCACGGTCAGGGGATGGGAGACCCAGTACTTC.

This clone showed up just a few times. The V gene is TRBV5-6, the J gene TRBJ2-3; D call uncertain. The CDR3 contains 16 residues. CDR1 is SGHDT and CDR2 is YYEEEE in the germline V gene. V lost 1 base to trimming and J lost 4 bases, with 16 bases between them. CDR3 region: CASSLILMAGPDTQYF. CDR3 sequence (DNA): TGTGCCAGCAGCTTGATCTTAATGGCAGGCCCAGATACGCAGTATTTT. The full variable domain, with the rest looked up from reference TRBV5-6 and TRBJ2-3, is DAGVTQSPTHLIKTRGQQVTLRCSPKSGHDTVSWYQQALGQGPQFIFQYYEEEERQRGNFPDRFSGHQFPNYSSELNVNALLLGDSALYLCASSLILMAGPDTQYFGPGTRLTVL.

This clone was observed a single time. CDR3 bases: TGTGCCAGCAGTTTGGAGTATTTT. As protein: CASSLEYF. The chain has TRBV27 and TRBJ2-3; D ambiguous. The V end lost 3 bases, the J end lost 13 bases, and 2 bases lay between the germline ends. The CDR3 has 8 amino acids. Germline V lookup: CDR1 MNHEY, CDR2 SMNVEV (reference sequence).

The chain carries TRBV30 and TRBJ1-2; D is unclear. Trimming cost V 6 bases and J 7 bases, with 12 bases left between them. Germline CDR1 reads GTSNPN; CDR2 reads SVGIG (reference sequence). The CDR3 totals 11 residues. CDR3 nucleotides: TGTGCCTGCACAGCCCCGGTTGGCTACACCTTC. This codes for CACTAPVGYTF. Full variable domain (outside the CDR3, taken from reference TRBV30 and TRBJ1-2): SQTIHQWPATLVQPVGSPLSLECTVEGTSNPNLYWYRQAAGRGLQLLFYSVGIGQISSEVPQNLSASRPQDRQFILSSKKLLLSDSGFYLCACTAPVGYTFGSGTRLTVV.

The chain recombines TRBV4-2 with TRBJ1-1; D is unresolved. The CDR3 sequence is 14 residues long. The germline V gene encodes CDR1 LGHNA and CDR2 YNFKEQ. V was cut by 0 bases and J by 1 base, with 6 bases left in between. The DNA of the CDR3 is TGTGCCAGCAGCCAAGACGGGAGGAACACTGAAGCTTTCTTT. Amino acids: CASSQDGRNTEAFF.